Sequencing of this T cell receptor beta chain was carried out in a study of T cell responses to AZD1222 COVID-19 vaccine. Germline CDR1 MNHEY, CDR2 SVGAGI. The CDR3 sequence is 14 residues long. The V gene end was trimmed by 7 bases and the J gene end by 9 bases; junction bases not matched to a gene: 10. This table comes from immunoSEQ multiplex PCR, and its TCRdb copy is limited to in-frame clones, with some not included. The sample lists some 130,000 clones, more than 85% occurring once. In this sample, this clone turned up once. Sequencing was performed on peripheral blood, taken on day 0 of AZD1222 vaccination. The V gene is TRBV6-5, the J gene TRBJ2-1, with TRBD2 matching over 9 bases. The receptor's source is an adult in good health. CDR3 sequence (DNA): TGTGCCAGCAAATCCGGGACTAGCCGGAGTGAGCAGTTCTTC. Translation: CASKSGTSRSEQFF.